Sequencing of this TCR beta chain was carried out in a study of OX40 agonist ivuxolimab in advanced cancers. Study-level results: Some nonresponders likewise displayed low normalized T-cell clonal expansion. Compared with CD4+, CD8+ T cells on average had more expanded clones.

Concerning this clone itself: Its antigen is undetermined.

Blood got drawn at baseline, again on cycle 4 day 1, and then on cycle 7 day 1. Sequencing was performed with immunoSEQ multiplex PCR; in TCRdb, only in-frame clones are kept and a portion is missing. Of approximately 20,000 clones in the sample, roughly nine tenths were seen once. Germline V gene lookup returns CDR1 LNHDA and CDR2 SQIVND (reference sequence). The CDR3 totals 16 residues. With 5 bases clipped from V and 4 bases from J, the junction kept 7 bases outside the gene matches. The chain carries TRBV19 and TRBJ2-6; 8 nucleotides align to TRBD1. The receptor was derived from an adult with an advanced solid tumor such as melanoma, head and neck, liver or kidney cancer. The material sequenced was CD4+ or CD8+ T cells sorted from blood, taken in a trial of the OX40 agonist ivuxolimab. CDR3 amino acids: CASSLLTGAGANVLTF. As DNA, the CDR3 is TGTGCCAGTAGTCTACTGACAGGGGCAGGGGCCAACGTCCTGACTTTC.